Here is one TCR beta chain with its context. Authors' data handling: Reference gene primer amplification gave estimated nucleated cell counts. Profiling relied on immunoSEQ multiplex PCR, and the TCRdb table lists in-frame clones only, not all of them. The V and J calls and the clone size are those of that table, but D and trimming were determined from the DNA. Of 45,000 to 55,000 clones listed, approximately 80% are singletons. The entry originates in a study of blood T cell repertoires in COVID-19. Study overall: Italy, Spain and the United States were the sources of the convalescent and acute COVID-19 samples. In each case, the material was cDNA or gDNA derived from T cells, B-cell-depleted T cells, or PBMCs.

Between the trimmed V and J ends, which lost 4 bases and 4 bases, there was a span of 15 bases. This CDR3 spans 15 amino acids. Per germline, CDR1 SNHLY and CDR2 FYNNEI. While infection was still active, Seattle patients were enrolled and then followed longitudinally. Input material: peripheral blood. This chain joins TRBV2 and TRBJ2-3; perhaps TRBD2 as D (5 bases). This TCR came from a man aged 80 or over with COVID-19, enrolled during active disease. CDR3 nucleotides: TGTGCCAGCAGTGTGCGAGGGAAGGTTGCAGATACGCAGTATTTT. Protein sequence: CASSVRGKVADTQYF.